These 16 T cell receptor beta chains originate from one sample sequenced in a study of OX40 agonist ivuxolimab in advanced cancers. Data came from immunoSEQ multiplex PCR; TCRdb stores just in-frame clones and leaves some out. The table includes 45,000 to 60,000 clones, 82% detected once. The starting material was CD4+ or CD8+ T cells sorted from blood, obtained in a trial of the OX40 agonist ivuxolimab. The source is an adult with an advanced solid tumor such as melanoma, head and neck, liver or kidney cancer.

This chain links TRBV7-2 with TRBJ2-2, with unresolved D. V lost 0 bases and J lost 4, with 3 bases in between. There are 13 residues in the CDR3. Germline-derived CDR1 and CDR2 are SGHTA and FQGNSA. The DNA of the CDR3 is TGTGCCAGCAGCTTAGCCGCCACCGGGGAGCTGTTTTTT. Amino acid sequence: CASSLAATGELFF.

The genes are TRBV19 and TRBJ2-7; the D gene is possibly TRBD1 (5 bases). Germline V gene data show CDR1 as LNHDA and CDR2 as SQIVND (reference sequence). V lost 1 base and J lost 5, with 12 bases in between. The CDR3 consists of 14 residues. In nucleotides, the CDR3 is TGTGCCAGTAGTATAGTTCAGGGTCCCAACGAGCAGTACTTC. Amino acid sequence: CASSIVQGPNEQYF. Using reference TRBV19 and TRBJ2-7 for the parts outside the CDR3, the full variable domain is DGGITQSPKYLFRKEGQNVTLSCEQNLNHDAMYWYRQDPGQGLRLIYYSQIVNDFQKGDIAEGYSVSREKKESFPLTVTSAQKNPTAFYLCASSIVQGPNEQYFGPGTRLTVT.

The chain combines TRBV2 with TRBJ2-3; D ambiguous. This CDR3 region has 14 residues. The germline gives CDR1 SNHLY, CDR2 FYNNEI. Trimming removed 2 bases at V and 4 bases at J, with 10 bases between. CDR3 amino acids: CASSESQGSDTQYF. CDR3 DNA: TGTGCCAGCAGTGAAAGCCAAGGGTCAGATACGCAGTATTTT.

This chain uses TRBV11-2 with TRBJ1-1; D might be TRBD1 (6 bases). The CDR3 covers 16 residues. From germline, CDR1 is SGHAT and CDR2 FQNNGV. V was shortened by 4 bases and J by 5 bases, with 20 bases between the two germline ends. Written as DNA, the CDR3 is TGTGCCAGCAGCTGGACAGAAGCCCTCTCGGGGACTGAAGCTTTCTTT. Translated: CASSWTEALSGTEAFF.

DNA for the CDR3: TGTGCCAGCAGTTTAGGGACCTACGAGCAGTACTTC. It yields the protein CASSLGTYEQYF. The chain couples TRBV28 to TRBJ2-7; D gene unclear. This CDR3 is 12 amino acids long. V gave up 2 bases and J gave up 2 bases, with 4 bases separating them. Germline CDR1 and CDR2: MDHEN and SYDVKM. Together with reference TRBV28 and TRBJ2-7, the CDR3 gives the full variable domain: DVKVTQSSRYLVKRTGEKVFLECVQDMDHENMFWYRQDPGLGLRLIYFSYDVKMKEKGDIPEGYSVSREKKERFSLILESASTNQTSMYLCASSLGTYEQYFGPGTRLTVT.

J is TRBJ1-1 and V is TRBV21-1; TRBD1 was called by the table and not checked on the DNA. TRBV21-1 corresponds to a pseudogene. CDR3 length: 17 amino acids. For the CDR3, the DNA is TGTGCCAGCAGCAAAGGTATGGACAGGACCGTGAACACTGAAGCTTTCTTT. Protein sequence: CASSKGMDRTVNTEAFF.

The J gene is TRBJ1-6, the V gene TRBV4-3; no reliable D call. CDR1 and CDR2 (germline): LGHNA, YSLEER. With 1 base removed from V and 9 bases from J, the gap between germline ends came to 19 bases. This CDR3 is built from 17 residues. The CDR3 DNA is TGCGCCAGCAGCCAAGGTGATCGGGGAGGGCTAAGTTCACCCCTCCACTTT. Its translation: CASSQGDRGGLSSPLHF.

CDR3 loop: CAISGGGATGTDTQYF. As DNA, the CDR3 is TGTGCCATCAGTGGGGGCGGGGCGACGGGCACAGATACGCAGTATTTT. V and J are TRBV10-3 and TRBJ2-3, with a possible D match to TRBD2 (6 bases). Germline lookup yields CDR1 ENHRY and CDR2 SYGVKD. V lost 4 bases to trimming and J lost 1 base, with 15 bases between them. The CDR3 loop spans 16 amino acids.

The chain uses TRBV5-1 and TRBJ2-3; no reliable D call. This CDR3 spans 16 amino acids. The germline V gene has CDR1 SGHRS and CDR2 YFSETQ. The ends were cut back, 0 bases at V and 2 bases at J, with 13 bases in the middle. The CDR3 protein is CASSLAGPDDTDTQYF. The DNA for the CDR3 is TGCGCCAGCAGCTTGGCGGGTCCGGACGACACAGATACGCAGTATTTT.

The chain links TRBV19 to TRBJ2-2, with 8 bases fitting TRBD1. The V gene's germline CDR1 is LNHDA and CDR2 SQIVND (reference sequence). The length of the CDR3 is 15 residues. V was pared by 3 bases and J by 4 bases, with 4 bases of the junction left unmatched. The CDR3 DNA is TGTGCCAGTAGTATTCAGGGGGCGGGCACCGGGGAGCTGTTTTTT. The encoded protein is CASSIQGAGTGELFF.

The J gene is TRBJ2-5, the V gene TRBV5-8, with unresolved D. Per the germline V gene, CDR1 is SGHTS and CDR2 is YDEGEE. Deletions cut 0 bases from V and 5 bases from J, with 5 bases between. CDR3 length: 12 residues. CDR3 DNA sequence: TGTGCCAGCAGCTTGGTACCGGAGACCCAGTACTTC. Protein: CASSLVPETQYF.

The CDR3 sequence is CASSPMAAYNEQFF. The DNA for the CDR3 is TGTGCCAGCAGCCCAATGGCGGCGTACAATGAGCAGTTCTTC. This sequence joins TRBV7-6 and TRBJ2-1; D unresolved. In germline, CDR1 is SGHVS, CDR2 FNYEAQ. Trimming removed 5 bases at V and 4 bases at J, with 12 bases between. CDR3 size: 14 residues. Complete variable domain (other parts from reference TRBV7-6 and TRBJ2-1): GAGVSQSPRYKVTKRGQDVALRCDPISGHVSLYWYRQALGQGPEFLTYFNYEAQQDKSGLPNDRFSAERPEGSISTLTIQRTEQRDSAMYRCASSPMAAYNEQFFGPGTRLTVL.

V usage is TRBV18 and J usage is TRBJ1-1; no clear D. V lost 2 bases, J lost 3 bases, and 13 bases lay in between. Germline V gene data show CDR1 as KGHSH and CDR2 as LQKENI. There are 15 residues in the CDR3. Here the CDR3 DNA reads TGTGCCAGCTCACCAACCCAGGAGGGTCACACTGAAGCTTTCTTT. The encoded protein is CASSPTQEGHTEAFF.

This chain uses TRBV2 with TRBJ2-2, with unresolved D. V gave up 3 bases and J gave up 2 bases, with 7 bases separating them. The CDR3 extends over 14 amino acids. Germline V gene sequence: CDR1 SNHLY, CDR2 FYNNEI. In DNA, the CDR3 is TGTGCCAGCAGTGACACCCTAAACACCGGGGAGCTGTTTTTT. It specifies CASSDTLNTGELFF.

The V and J genes are TRBV19 and TRBJ1-5; 7 bases fit TRBD1. Germline V gene lookup returns CDR1 LNHDA and CDR2 SQIVND (reference sequence). The CDR3 has 15 amino acids. V gave up 6 bases and J gave up 4 bases; unmatched junction bases: 9. CDR3 region: CASRRDGQANQPQHF. For the CDR3, the DNA is TGTGCCAGTAGAAGAGATGGACAGGCAAATCAGCCCCAGCATTTT. Full variable domain (rest looked up from reference TRBV19 and TRBJ1-5): DGGITQSPKYLFRKEGQNVTLSCEQNLNHDAMYWYRQDPGQGLRLIYYSQIVNDFQKGDIAEGYSVSREKKESFPLTVTSAQKNPTAFYLCASRRDGQANQPQHFGDGTRLSIL.

The V and J genes are TRBV5-1 and TRBJ2-3; perhaps TRBD1 as D (6 bases). V lost 4 bases and J lost 0, with 9 bases in between. Germline V gene sequence: CDR1 SGHRS, CDR2 YFSETQ. The CDR3 sequence is 14 residues long. The CDR3 is CASSGGRSTDTQYF. Written as DNA, the CDR3 is TGCGCCAGCAGCGGGGGCCGGAGCACAGATACGCAGTATTTT.